Listed here are 24 T cell receptor beta chains from one sample, sequenced in a study of beta chain features in type 1 diabetes. General study points: TCRB CDR3 length was moderately but significantly reduced in all four CD4+ subsets of Type 1 diabetes patients.

Their target antigens are unknown. Expressed TCRB transcripts were sequenced because the entire RNA isolate underwent reverse transcription. TCRdb keeps only in-frame clones here, not all; method: immunoSEQ multiplex PCR. The sample records approximately 140,000 clones, 9% being singletons. Sequencing used central memory CD4+ T cells from blood. These receptors came from a young man with type 1 diabetes.

This clone was picked up a small number of times. The V and J genes are TRBV6-1 and TRBJ2-7; 7 bases match TRBD2. The V segment lost 7 bases and the J segment 2 bases; nucleotides outside the gene matches: 11. From germline, CDR1 is MNHNS and CDR2 SASEGT. The length of the CDR3 is 15 residues. CDR3 coding DNA: TGTGCCAGCACCTTAGGCGCGGGGGATACCTACGAGCAGTACTTC. This translates into CASTLGAGDTYEQYF.

This clone occurred a few times. The V gene is TRBV5-4, the J gene TRBJ2-3; D gene ambiguous. V lost 4 bases, J lost 2 bases, and 11 bases lay in between. Germline V gene lookup returns CDR1 SGHNT and CDR2 YYREEE (reference sequence). This CDR3 comprises 14 residues. DNA of the CDR3: TGTGCCAGCAGCATCACAATCCCCACAGATACGCAGTATTTT. Encoded protein: CASSITIPTDTQYF.

V usage is TRBV5-1 and J usage is TRBJ2-5; no clear D gene. The V gene's germline CDR1 is SGHRS and CDR2 YFSETQ. V lost 4 bases and J 7 bases, leaving 11 bases between the germline ends. The CDR3 totals 12 residues. The CDR3, as DNA: TGCGCCAGCAGCCTAACCCCAGGGACCCAGTACTTC. It encodes CASSLTPGTQYF.

There are a few counts of this clone. V gene TRBV6-1 combines with J gene TRBJ2-7; TRBD1 agrees at 8 bases. Germline V gene sequence: CDR1 MNHNS, CDR2 SASEGT. The V and J ends lost 3 bases and 6 bases, in that order; junction bases with no gene match: 10. This CDR3 is built from 15 residues. In nucleotides, the CDR3 is TGTGCCAGCAGTGACCCTCGACAGGGGAAAGGCGAGCAGTACTTC. Protein: CASSDPRQGKGEQYF.

This clone has a handful of counts. V usage is TRBV19 and J usage is TRBJ1-1; D unresolved. Trimming took off 5 bases at V and 6 bases at J, with 19 bases between the two ends. This CDR3 region has 15 residues. Germline assignment: CDR1 LNHDA and CDR2 SQIVND (reference sequence). The CDR3 spells CASSHYRDGGPEAFF. Here the CDR3 DNA reads TGTGCCAGTAGTCATTACCGGGATGGCGGGCCTGAAGCTTTCTTT.

This clone was observed a handful of times. The genes are TRBV27 and TRBJ2-1, with TRBD2 as a possible D gene (5 bases). In germline, CDR1 is MNHEY, CDR2 SMNVEV (reference sequence). The length of the CDR3 is 12 residues. Trimming took off 3 bases at V and 9 bases at J, with 9 bases between the two ends. The CDR3 DNA reads as TGTGCCAGCAGTTTTCTGGCGGGTGAGCAGTTCTTC. As protein: CASSFLAGEQFF.

The gene calls are TRBV18 and TRBJ2-7; D is possibly TRBD1 (6 bases). This CDR3 region has 14 residues. Trimming stripped 5 bases from V and 3 bases from J, with 14 bases between. Germline CDR1 is KGHSH and CDR2 is LQKENI. CDR3: CASSYGTRGYEQYF. Written as DNA, the CDR3 is TGTGCCAGCTCATACGGGACAAGAGGCTACGAGCAGTACTTC. Filled out from reference TRBV18 and TRBJ2-7, the complete variable domain reads NAGVMQNPRHLVRRRGQEARLRCSPMKGHSHVYWYRQLPEEGLKFMVYLQKENIIDESGMPKERFSAEFPKEGPSILRIQQVVRGDSAAYFCASSYGTRGYEQYFGPGTRLTVT.

CDR3: CASSNGAGYQETQYF. Written as DNA, the CDR3 is TGTGCCAGCAGCAACGGGGCGGGGTACCAAGAGACCCAGTACTTC. J is TRBJ2-5 and V is TRBV21-1; the table's TRBD2 call for D was not verified on the DNA. TRBV21-1 is a pseudogene locus. There are 15 residues in the CDR3.

This clone was counted between two and nine times. The chain employs TRBV19 and TRBJ2-2, with a tentative D call TRBD1 (6 bases). CDR3 size: 15 residues. Trimming pared 7 bases from V and 1 base from J, leaving 13 bases between. Germline V gene sequence: CDR1 LNHDA, CDR2 SQIVND (reference sequence). The CDR3 is CASNYWGRNTGELFF. The DNA of the CDR3 is TGTGCCAGTAATTATTGGGGGCGGAACACCGGGGAGCTGTTTTTT.

This clone appeared a few times. The gene calls are TRBV6-5 and TRBJ2-2; D not resolved. The germline V and J ends were trimmed by 5 bases and 3 bases, with 7 bases remaining between them. Germline CDR1 is MNHEY and CDR2 is SVGAGI. CDR3 length equals 13 residues. The CDR3 nucleotides are TGTGCCAGCAGTACCCCAGACACCGGGGAGCTGTTTTTT. This codes for CASSTPDTGELFF.

In this sample, this clone turned up many times. This chain uses TRBV29-1 with TRBJ1-1; D is undetermined. V lost 6 bases to trimming and J lost 0 bases, with 14 bases between them. Per the germline V gene, CDR1 is SQVTM and CDR2 is ANQGSEA. This CDR3 comprises 14 residues. The CDR3 loop reads CSVLPGYMNTEAFF. The CDR3 DNA is TGCAGCGTACTACCGGGTTACATGAACACTGAAGCTTTCTTT.

This clone was detected many times. The chain carries TRBV10-3 and TRBJ2-3; 11 nucleotides match TRBD2. The V gene end was trimmed by 4 bases and the J gene end by 2 bases; junction bases not matched to a gene: 5. CDR1 and CDR2 (germline): ENHRY, SYGVKD. This CDR3 has 16 residues. The CDR3 loop reads CAISGFSGGATDTQYF. The CDR3 nucleotides read TGTGCCATCAGTGGGTTTAGCGGGGGGGCCACAGATACGCAGTATTTT.

This chain links TRBV4-3 with TRBJ1-2; D is unresolved. The CDR3 totals 15 residues. Trimming removed 1 base from V and 2 bases from J, with 11 bases in between. In germline, CDR1 is LGHNA, CDR2 YSLEER. CDR3 bases: TGCGCCAGCAGCCAAGGAACAAGTCTCAACTATGGCTACACCTTC. Residues: CASSQGTSLNYGYTF.

The chain recombines TRBV4-3 with TRBJ1-2; TRBD1 aligns across 7 bases. J was trimmed by 8 bases and V by 0 bases; bases with no gene match: 12. CDR3 length equals 16 residues. Germline V gives CDR1 LGHNA, CDR2 YSLEER. The CDR3 sequence is CASSQDWETGLLGYTF. The DNA for the CDR3 is TGCGCCAGCAGCCAAGACTGGGAGACAGGGCTCCTCGGCTACACCTTC.

Worth noting for this clone: One junction end disagrees with the germline gene, perhaps due to a read error. The V call is TRBV2, the J call TRBJ1-1; D not certain. The CDR3 runs to 13 residues. Looked up from germline, CDR1 is SNHLY and CDR2 is FYNNEI. The CDR3 region has the DNA TGTGCCAGCAGGGAAGGCGGGGACACTGAAGCTTTCTTT. Its protein product is CASREGGDTEAFF.

In this sample, this clone turned up a few times. The chain employs TRBV11-2 and TRBJ2-3, with D perhaps matching TRBD2 (5 bases). From germline, CDR1 is SGHAT and CDR2 FQNNGV. V was trimmed by 5 bases and J by 6 bases, leaving 15 bases between them. CDR3 length: 14 residues. The CDR3 region has the DNA TGTGCCAGCAGCCTTGGACTTCCCGAGGATACGCAGTATTTT. Translation gives CASSLGLPEDTQYF.

This clone has a handful of counts. J is TRBJ2-1 and V is TRBV6-6, with D unresolved. This CDR3 region has 11 residues. Trimming pared 6 bases from V and 8 bases from J, leaving 8 bases between. Germline V gene lookup returns CDR1 MNHNY and CDR2 SVGAGI (reference sequence). The CDR3 sequence is CASSPRDEQFF. The CDR3 DNA reads as TGTGCCAGCAGCCCTAGAGATGAGCAGTTCTTC.

This sequence joins TRBV29-1 and TRBJ2-3; D may be TRBD2 (5 bases). Germline CDR1 is SQVTM and CDR2 is ANQGSEA. The germline V and J ends were trimmed by 2 bases and 2 bases, with 11 bases remaining between them. The CDR3 totals 14 residues. CDR3 protein: CSVENLGVTDTQYF. The CDR3 region has the DNA TGCAGCGTTGAAAACCTGGGAGTCACAGATACGCAGTATTTT.

The chain carries TRBV7-2 and TRBJ2-7; 8 nucleotides align to TRBD1. The CDR3 is made up of 14 amino acids. Losses at the gene ends were 2 bases for V and 7 bases for J; bases not matched to a gene: 7. Germline loops: CDR1 SGHTA, CDR2 FQGNSA. This chain's CDR3 is CASSLTGTGFEQYF. In DNA form, the CDR3 reads TGTGCCAGCAGCTTAACCGGGACAGGTTTTGAGCAGTACTTC.

V is TRBV4-2 and J is TRBJ1-2, with D uncertain. The CDR3 covers 15 residues. Germline values: CDR1 LGHNA, CDR2 YNFKEQ. Trimming cost V 0 bases and J 5 bases, with 13 bases left between them. The CDR3 nucleotides are TGTGCCAGCAGCCAAGACACCGCTTGGAGGTATGGCTACACCTTC. Its protein product is CASSQDTAWRYGYTF.

This rearrangement joins TRBV29-1 to TRBJ1-1; no reliable D call. Trimming stripped 4 bases from V and 6 bases from J, with 12 bases between. Germline values: CDR1 SQVTM, CDR2 ANQGSEA. The CDR3 length is 12 residues. In DNA form, the CDR3 reads TGCAGCGTTGTCGGTCCAATGCCTGAAGCTTTCTTT. Its protein is CSVVGPMPEAFF.

V usage is TRBV7-9 and J usage is TRBJ2-7; D is perhaps TRBD2 (6 bases). The ends were cut back, 2 bases at V and 7 bases at J, with 15 bases in the middle. The germline V gene has CDR1 SEHNR and CDR2 FQNEAQ (reference sequence). The CDR3 covers 14 residues. CDR3 sequence reads: CASSLNSGGGEQYF. CDR3 nucleotide sequence: TGTGCCAGCAGCTTAAATTCAGGAGGAGGGGAGCAGTACTTC.

In its sample, this clone is medium-sized. The chain uses TRBV2 and TRBJ2-1, with 8 bases fitting TRBD1. Trimming at V came to 6 bases and at J to 9 bases, leaving 7 bases not matched to a gene. CDR3 size: 13 residues. Germline values: CDR1 SNHLY, CDR2 FYNNEI. The CDR3 nucleotides read TGTGCCAGCAGCAGACAGGGGCCCGGTGAGCAGTTCTTC. Translated, it gives CASSRQGPGEQFF. Supplemented by reference TRBV2 and TRBJ2-1, the full variable domain reads EPEVTQTPSHQVTQMGQEVILRCVPISNHLYFYWYRQILGQKVEFLVSFYNNEISEKSEIFDDQFSVERPDGSNFTLKIRSTKLEDSAMYFCASSRQGPGEQFFGPGTRLTVL.

The rearrangement joins TRBV11-2 to TRBJ1-1; 7 bases align to TRBD1. Germline CDR1 and CDR2: SGHAT and FQNNGV. This CDR3 is built from 12 residues. J was trimmed by 7 bases and V by 5 bases; bases with no gene match: 4. CDR3 coding DNA: TGTGCCAGCAGCCCGACAGGGATTGAAGCTTTCTTT. It codes for CASSPTGIEAFF.